The 2 T cell receptor beta chains presented below share a single source sample, sequenced in a study of response to subunit inactivated influenza vaccine. A single record per CDR3 protein comes from TCRdb applying MiXCR to the RT-PCR reads. The profile covers fewer than 550,000 distinct CDR3 sequences, with roughly 25% appearing a single time and about 1.9% taken by the ten largest. The source was CD4+ T cells sorted from PBMCs, collected 4 to 6 days after vaccination. These receptors all stem from a man aged 50-60 years who received an inactivated influenza vaccine.

This clonotype was recorded a few times. The rearrangement joins TRBV5-8 to TRBJ1-1; D gene unclear. Germline V CDR1 and CDR2: SGHTS, YDEGEE. With 2 bases removed from V and 7 bases from J, the gap between germline ends came to 12 bases. The CDR3 is 13 residues long. For the CDR3, the DNA is TGTGCCAGCAGCTTTCGAGCGGGCGGTGAAGCTTTCTTT. This codes for CASSFRAGGEAFF.

A single count supports this clonotype. The V and J genes are TRBV20-1 and TRBJ2-7; no clear D. The germline CDR1 and CDR2 sequences are DFQATT and SNEGSKA (reference sequence). Trimming removed 3 bases at V and 0 bases at J, with 15 bases between. The CDR3 is made up of 15 amino acids. The CDR3 sequence: CSASIRYLSSYEQYF. As DNA, the CDR3 is TGCAGTGCTAGTATTCGGTACCTGAGCTCCTACGAGCAGTACTTC.